The clone carrying this TCR beta chain was found many times. Its antigen remains unknown. The data originate from a study of blood T cells in healthy people across ages. The study's findings and limits: Unsorted PBMC material precluded a definitive naive versus antigen-experienced comparison.

Alongside a J-beta primer mix, a sample-barcoded 5' primer served in a second PCR lasting 7 to 11 cycles. TCRdb passed the 5' RACE reads through MiXCR, listing each CDR3 protein once. The table records around 670,000 distinct CDR3 sequences, about 30% of them present only once. Germline V gives CDR1 SGHRS, CDR2 YFSETQ. The V segment lost 0 bases and the J segment 6 bases; nucleotides outside the gene matches: 5. This CDR3 spans 15 amino acids. The material sequenced was blood. The TCR was taken from a woman of 80 years or more in good health. The chain uses TRBV5-1 and TRBJ2-1, with 8 positions matching TRBD2. In nucleotides, the CDR3 is TGCGCCAGCAGCTTGGTCGGGGGGGTCTTCAATGAGCAGTTCTTC. Protein sequence: CASSLVGGVFNEQFF.